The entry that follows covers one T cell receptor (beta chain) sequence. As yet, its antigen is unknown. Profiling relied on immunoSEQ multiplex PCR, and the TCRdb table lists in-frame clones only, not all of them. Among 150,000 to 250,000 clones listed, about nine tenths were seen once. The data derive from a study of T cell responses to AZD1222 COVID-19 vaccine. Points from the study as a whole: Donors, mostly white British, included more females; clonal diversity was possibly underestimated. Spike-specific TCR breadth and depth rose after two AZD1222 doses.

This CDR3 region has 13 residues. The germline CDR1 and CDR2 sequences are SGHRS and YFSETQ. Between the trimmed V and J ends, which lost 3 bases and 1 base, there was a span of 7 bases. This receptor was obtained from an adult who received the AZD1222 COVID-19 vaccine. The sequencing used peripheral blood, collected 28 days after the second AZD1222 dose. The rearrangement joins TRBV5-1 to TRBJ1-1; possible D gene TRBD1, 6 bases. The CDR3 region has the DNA TGCGCCAGCAGCTACAGGGAGAACACTGAAGCTTTCTTT. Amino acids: CASSYRENTEAFF.